This T cell receptor beta chain is from a study of control samples from healthy donors and cancer patients. Sequencing was performed with immunoSEQ multiplex PCR; in TCRdb, only in-frame clones are kept and a portion is missing. The table records 100,000 to 150,000 clones, about 90% of them present only once. From germline, CDR1 is LNHDA and CDR2 SQIVND (reference sequence). The CDR3 has 15 residues. The ends were cut back, 8 bases at V and 5 bases at J, with 21 bases in the middle. The TCR comes from a man between 18 and 29 years old in good health. The chain uses TRBV19 and TRBJ2-5; tentative D call: TRBD2 (6 bases). The sample was blood. CDR3 in amino acids: CASFPRESAGETQYF. Written as DNA, the CDR3 is TGTGCCAGTTTCCCCCGGGAGTCAGCAGGGGAGACCCAGTACTTC.